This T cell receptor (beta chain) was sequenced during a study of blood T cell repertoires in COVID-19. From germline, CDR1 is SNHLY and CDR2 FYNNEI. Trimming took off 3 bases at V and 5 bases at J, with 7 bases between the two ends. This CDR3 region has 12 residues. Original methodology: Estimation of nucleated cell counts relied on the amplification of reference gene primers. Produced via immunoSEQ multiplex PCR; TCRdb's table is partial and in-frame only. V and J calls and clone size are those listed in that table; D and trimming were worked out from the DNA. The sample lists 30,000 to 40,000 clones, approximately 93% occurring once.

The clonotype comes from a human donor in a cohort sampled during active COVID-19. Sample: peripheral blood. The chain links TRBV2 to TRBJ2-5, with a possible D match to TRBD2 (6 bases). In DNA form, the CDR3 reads TGTGCCAGCAGTGAGGGGAGGGAGACCCAGTACTTC. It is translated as CASSEGRETQYF.